This TCR beta chain was profiled in a study of Ad26.COV2.S vaccination and SARS-CoV-2 variants. This clone was observed a few times. The same CDR3 is also encoded by other DNA sequences in this sample. CDR1 is MNHEY, CDR2 SVGEGT, per germline. The J segment lost 10 bases and the V segment lost 2 bases, leaving 5 bases of the junction unmatched. The CDR3 is made up of 15 amino acids. Only in-frame clones appear in the TCRdb table, and some are missing; sequencing was by immunoSEQ multiplex PCR. The table shows about 240,000 clones, with more than 75% occurring only once. The treatment is: around 19 received Ad26.COV2.S at low or high dose, single or two shots; roughly five received placebo; per-sample allocation not given. Samples came from day 63 after the first vaccine or placebo injection.

This TCR was sampled from a person aged 18-60 years who received the Ad26.COV2.S COVID-19 vaccine or a placebo. This sample comprised peripheral blood, obtained in a trial of Ad26.COV2.S vaccine versus placebo. This chain connects TRBV6-2 or TRBV6-3 to TRBJ1-6; 10 bases line up with TRBD1. In DNA form, the CDR3 reads TGTGCCAGCAGTTACGGGACAGGGGAAGGATCACCCCTCCACTTT. Translating it yields CASSYGTGEGSPLHF.